This T cell receptor beta chain was sequenced during a study of blood T cell repertoires in COVID-19. Assay used: immunoSEQ multiplex PCR; TCRdb lists only in-frame clones, some missing. Of a few hundred thousand clones listed, approximately 91% were seen once; the top ten hold approximately 1.2%. V was shortened by 0 bases and J by 6 bases, with 14 bases between the two germline ends. From germline, CDR1 is ENHRY and CDR2 SYGVKD. The CDR3 runs to 15 residues. The receptor comes from a human donor in a cohort exposed to, infected with or recovered from COVID-19 (not recorded which). The donor label of this sample is uncertain. Sequencing was performed on PBMCs or T cells enriched from blood (not recorded which). The chain recombines TRBV10-3 with TRBJ1-2; no firm D call. The CDR3 DNA follows: TGTGCCATCAGTGAGTCGGAGCTGTTCTCCGATGGCTACACCTTC. Amino acids: CAISESELFSDGYTF.